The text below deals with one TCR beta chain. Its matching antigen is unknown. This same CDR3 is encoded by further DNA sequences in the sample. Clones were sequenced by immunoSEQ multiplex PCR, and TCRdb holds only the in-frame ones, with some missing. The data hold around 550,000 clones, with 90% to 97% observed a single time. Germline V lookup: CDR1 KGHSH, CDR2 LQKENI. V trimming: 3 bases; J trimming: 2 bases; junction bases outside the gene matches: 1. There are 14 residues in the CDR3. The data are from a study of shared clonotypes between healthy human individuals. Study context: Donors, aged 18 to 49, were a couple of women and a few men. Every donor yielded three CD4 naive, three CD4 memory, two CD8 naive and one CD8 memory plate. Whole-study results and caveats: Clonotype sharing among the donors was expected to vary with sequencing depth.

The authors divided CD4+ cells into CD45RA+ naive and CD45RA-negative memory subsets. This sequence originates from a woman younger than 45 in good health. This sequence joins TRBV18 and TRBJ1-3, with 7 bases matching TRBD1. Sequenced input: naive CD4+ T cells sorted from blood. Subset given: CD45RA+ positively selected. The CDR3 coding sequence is TGTGCCAGCTCACCGGGGACAGCTGGAAACACCATATATTTT. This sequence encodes CASSPGTAGNTIYF. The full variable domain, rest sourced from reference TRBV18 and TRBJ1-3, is NAGVMQNPRHLVRRRGQEARLRCSPMKGHSHVYWYRQLPEEGLKFMVYLQKENIIDESGMPKERFSAEFPKEGPSILRIQQVVRGDSAAYFCASSPGTAGNTIYFGEGSWLTVV.